The 22 T cell receptor beta chains reported below all come from one sample, sequenced in a study of Ad26.COV2.S vaccination and SARS-CoV-2 variants (dated by TCRdb to the early 2020s). According to the study, the label for this sample's treatment or condition signals: some 20 received Ad26.COV2.S at low or high dose, single or two shots; 5 received placebo; per-sample allocation not given. Repertoires of vaccine and placebo recipients were sequenced from samples collected on day 63 after the first injection. Library preparation was by the immunoSEQ multiplex PCR assay. TCRdb retrieved this table from immuneACCESS and kept in-frame rearrangements only. Not all clones are present; in checked studies, unresolved V genes account for under half, and no reason is known for the remainder. This sample comprises fewer than 400,000 clones, around nine tenths of them detected only once. About 2% of the sample is in the top ten clones.

The sequencing here drew on peripheral blood, taken in a trial of Ad26.COV2.S vaccine versus placebo. These receptors originate from a person aged 18-60 years who received the Ad26.COV2.S COVID-19 vaccine or a placebo.

The V call is TRBV5-1, the J call TRBJ2-3; 9 nucleotides agree with TRBD2. The CDR3 has 16 residues. Looked up from germline, CDR1 is SGHRS and CDR2 is YFSETQ. V was pared by 5 bases and J by 1 base, with 8 bases of the junction left unmatched. The CDR3 protein is CASRKLAGVGTDTQYF. CDR3 DNA: TGCGCCAGCAGGAAGTTAGCGGGAGTAGGCACAGATACGCAGTATTTT.

The chain joins TRBV30 to TRBJ1-2; D uncertain. Germline V lookup: CDR1 GTSNPN, CDR2 SVGIG (reference sequence). The V gene lost 3 bases and the J gene lost 4 bases, with 15 bases spanning the gap. The CDR3 loop spans 14 amino acids. Written as DNA, the CDR3 is TGTGCCTGGAGCTCCAGGTCCCCTTTCTATGGCTACACCTTC. Translating it yields CAWSSRSPFYGYTF.

The gene calls are TRBV28 and TRBJ2-5; 14 bases line up with TRBD2. After removal of 4 bases from V and 4 bases from J, the junction contained 8 bases not matched to a gene. CDR1 and CDR2 (germline): MDHEN, SYDVKM. The CDR3 loop spans 17 amino acids. CDR3 sequence: CASSSGTSGRGGETQYF. The DNA of the CDR3 is TGTGCCAGCAGTTCCGGGACTAGCGGGAGAGGGGGAGAGACCCAGTACTTC.

V usage is TRBV7-2 and J usage is TRBJ2-7; D gene unclear. Germline V gene data show CDR1 as SGHTA and CDR2 as FQGNSA. V was clipped by 2 bases and J by 5 bases, with 10 bases between them. This CDR3 contains 13 residues. CDR3 coding DNA: TGTGCCAGCAGCTTAACCTTTAGGGACGAGCAGTACTTC. This codes for CASSLTFRDEQYF.

Only a few counts were recorded for this clone. The V gene is TRBV30, the J gene TRBJ1-1; 10 positions match TRBD1. J was trimmed by 11 bases and V by 3 bases; bases with no gene match: 9. CDR1 is GTSNPN, CDR2 SVGIG, per germline (reference sequence). CDR3 length: 13 amino acids. The DNA of the CDR3 is TGTGCCTGGAGCCTCGGGACAGGGGATTTCGCTTTCTTT. It is translated as CAWSLGTGDFAFF.

This chain links TRBV7-9 with TRBJ1-2; D not resolved. Germline loops: CDR1 SEHNR, CDR2 FQNEAQ (reference sequence). V lost 7 bases to trimming and J lost 2 bases, with 11 bases between them. This CDR3 spans 13 amino acids. CDR3 in amino acids: CASTKDLNYGYTF. Here the CDR3 DNA reads TGTGCCAGCACCAAGGACCTGAACTATGGCTACACCTTC.

The chain combines TRBV24-1 with TRBJ2-1; TRBD1 is a possible D gene (6 bases). The CDR3 contains 15 residues. V dropped 6 bases and J dropped 4 bases, with 15 bases sitting between them. Germline CDR1 reads KGHDR; CDR2 reads SFDVKD. CDR3 sequence: CATSSQGRLYNEQFF. The CDR3 coding sequence is TGTGCCACCAGTTCTCAGGGGCGCTTATACAATGAGCAGTTCTTC.

V and J are TRBV21-1 and TRBJ1-6; TRBD1, the table's D call, lacks a check against the DNA. TRBV21-1 is described as a pseudogene. This CDR3 region has 15 residues. As DNA, the CDR3 is TGTGCCAGCAGAGGGGCAGGCCCTCATAATTCACCCCTCCACTTT. This translates into CASRGAGPHNSPLHF.

The genes are TRBV5-4 and TRBJ2-1; TRBD2 might be the D (5 bases). The CDR3 has 12 amino acids. The germline CDR1 and CDR2 sequences are SGHNT and YYREEE (reference sequence). Trimming left V 4 bases short and J 9 bases short, with 11 bases between. The CDR3 nucleotides read TGTGCCAGCAGCCCCGTGGGGAGTGAGCAGTTCTTC. Translated: CASSPVGSEQFF.

The chain links TRBV6-2 or TRBV6-3 to TRBJ2-1; D is unclear. CDR1 and CDR2 (germline): MNHEY, SVGEGT. The CDR3 covers 11 residues. V lost 5 bases to trimming and J lost 2 bases, with 1 base between them. The chain's CDR3 is CASSPYNEQFF. Written as DNA, the CDR3 is TGTGCCAGCAGTCCCTACAATGAGCAGTTCTTC.

This clone was observed once. This chain links TRBV5-1 with TRBJ1-2, with unresolved D. The V gene lost 1 base and the J gene lost 6 bases, with 13 bases spanning the gap. This CDR3 spans 14 amino acids. Looked up from germline, CDR1 is SGHRS and CDR2 is YFSETQ. CDR3 in amino acids: CASSLSRGSDGYTF. CDR3 bases: TGCGCCAGCAGCTTGTCGCGGGGTTCGGATGGCTACACCTTC.

The rearrangement joins TRBV5-4 to TRBJ2-7; D is undetermined. Deletions cut 0 bases from V and 0 bases from J, with 7 bases between. Germline loops: CDR1 SGHNT, CDR2 YYREEE (reference sequence). This CDR3 contains 14 residues. CDR3 sequence: CASSLEASSYEQYF. Here the CDR3 DNA reads TGTGCCAGCAGCTTGGAGGCTAGCTCCTACGAGCAGTACTTC.

V and J are TRBV7-2 and TRBJ2-2, with TRBD2 as a possible D gene (6 bases). V gave up 1 base and J gave up 6 bases, with 12 bases separating them. In germline, CDR1 is SGHTA, CDR2 FQGNSA. The CDR3 contains 15 residues. CDR3 DNA: TGTGCCAGCAGCTTAGTTGGAGGGTTCTCCGGGGAGCTGTTTTTT. Translation gives CASSLVGGFSGELFF. Complete variable domain (other parts from reference TRBV7-2 and TRBJ2-2): GAGVSQSPSNKVTEKGKDVELRCDPISGHTALYWYRQSLGQGLEFLIYFQGNSAPDKSGLPSDRFSAERTGGSVSTLTIQRTQQEDSAVYLCASSLVGGFSGELFFGEGSRLTVL.

The rearrangement links TRBV11-1 to TRBJ1-1; D is possibly TRBD1 (6 bases). Trimming took off 1 base at V and 2 bases at J, with 8 bases between the two ends. Germline CDR1 is SGHAT and CDR2 is FQDESV (reference sequence). CDR3 length equals 14 residues. The CDR3 DNA sequence: TGTGCCAGCAGCTTAGGGGGGCTCAACACTGAAGCTTTCTTT. Its protein product is CASSLGGLNTEAFF.

The chain couples TRBV11-3 to TRBJ2-1; 14 nucleotides line up with TRBD2. Losses at the gene ends were 6 bases for V and 1 base for J; bases not matched to a gene: 14. CDR1 is SGHNT, CDR2 YENEEA, per germline. The CDR3 consists of 20 residues. The CDR3 region has the DNA TGTGCCAGCAGTCGGACTAGCGGGAGGATACCGCTTGGGTCCTACAATGAGCAGTTCTTC. It codes for CASSRTSGRIPLGSYNEQFF.

This clone showed up just a few times. J is TRBJ2-7 and V is TRBV6-1, with TRBD2 matching 7 bases. The length of the CDR3 is 15 residues. The V gene's germline CDR1 is MNHNS and CDR2 SASEGT. V lost 2 bases, J lost 0 bases, and 4 bases stayed unmatched. The CDR3 here is CASSEWAGASYEQYF. DNA for the CDR3: TGTGCCAGCAGTGAATGGGCGGGAGCCTCCTACGAGCAGTACTTC.

The chain is built from TRBV6-5 and TRBJ2-7, with D possibly TRBD2 on 5 matching bases. Germline V gene lookup returns CDR1 MNHEY and CDR2 SVGAGI. This CDR3 contains 13 residues. Trimming cost V 7 bases and J 2 bases, with 12 bases left between them. The DNA for the CDR3 is TGTGCCAGCAAGCGGCTCCAGACCTACGAGCAGTACTTC. This encodes CASKRLQTYEQYF.

This chain uses TRBV6-5 with TRBJ1-5, with 10 positions matching TRBD1. Germline assignment: CDR1 MNHEY and CDR2 SVGAGI. The CDR3 runs 14 residues. The trim removed 6 bases at V and 7 bases at J, leaving 6 bases unmatched. CDR3 protein: CASSPGQGTQPQHF. CDR3 nucleotide sequence: TGTGCCAGCAGCCCGGGACAGGGGACCCAGCCCCAGCATTTT.

This clone was seen only a few times. The V and J genes are TRBV11-3 and TRBJ2-7; D gene ambiguous. Germline CDR1 reads SGHNT; CDR2 reads YENEEA. CDR3 size: 12 residues. Trimming left V 3 bases short and J 4 bases short, with 7 bases between. The CDR3 coding sequence is TGTGCCAGCAGCTTCCAAGGTTACGAGCAGTACTTC. Translation gives CASSFQGYEQYF.

The chain employs TRBV6-6 and TRBJ2-1; TRBD1 might be the D (5 bases). This CDR3 contains 15 residues. Germline V gene lookup returns CDR1 MNHNY and CDR2 SVGAGI (reference sequence). The V gene lost 2 bases and the J gene lost 2 bases, with 10 bases spanning the gap. This chain's CDR3 is CASSYRVGPYNEQFF. Here the CDR3 DNA reads TGTGCCAGCAGTTACAGGGTGGGGCCCTACAATGAGCAGTTCTTC.

CDR3 bases: TGTGCCAGCAGTGAGCGGCAAGCGAACACCGGGGAGCTGTTTTTT. It is translated as CASSERQANTGELFF. The chain links TRBV6-1 to TRBJ2-2; unclear D gene. This CDR3 is built from 15 residues. V lost 3 bases and J 0 bases, leaving 8 bases between the germline ends. CDR1 MNHNS and CDR2 SASEGT come from the germline V gene.

Only a few counts were recorded for this clone. This sequence joins TRBV4-1 and TRBJ1-5; no firm D call. This CDR3 is built from 15 residues. Germline lookup yields CDR1 MGHRA and CDR2 YSYEKL. Trimming cost V 0 bases and J 5 bases, with 11 bases left between them. The CDR3, as DNA: TGCGCCAGCAGCCAAGATCTCCAGAGCGATCAGCCCCAGCATTTT. Its translation: CASSQDLQSDQPQHF.